These 8 T cell receptor beta chains were sequenced from one sample in a study of T cells after yellow fever vaccination (dated by TCRdb to between 2018 and 2021). Receptors were amplified or captured by 5' RACE. Sequencing took place on an Illumina HiSeq 2500. TCRdb reprocessing: public reads trimmed at Q25 with fastp, clones called with MiXCR, in-frame beta chains kept. A single entry per CDR3 protein holds the most common genes and DNA from its merged rows. The sample includes some 560,000 distinct CDR3 sequences, with roughly a sixth observed a single time. Roughly a sixth of the sample is taken by the ten largest. What this sample's treatment or condition label stands for: live attenuated yellow fever vaccine strain. Here the sequenced sample was PBMCs, taken less than 6 days after the first yellow fever vaccination. The receptors were gathered from a man between 18 and 29 years old who received the YFV17D yellow fever vaccine.

This sequence joins TRBV20-1 and TRBJ2-1, with D possibly being TRBD1 or TRBD2 (6 bases each). Per germline, CDR1 DFQATT and CDR2 SNEGSKA (reference sequence). This CDR3 has 17 amino acids. V was clipped by 0 bases and J by 1 base, with 16 bases between them. CDR3 region: CSARDRWGALSYNEQFF. In nucleotides, the CDR3 is TGCAGTGCTAGAGATCGGTGGGGGGCCTTGTCCTACAATGAGCAGTTCTTC.

V and J are TRBV2 and TRBJ2-3; D unresolved. V shed 8 bases and J shed 0 bases, with 12 bases lying between them. From germline, CDR1 is SNHLY and CDR2 FYNNEI. This CDR3 is 14 amino acids long. The CDR3 protein is CASRLESSTDTQYF. CDR3 nucleotide sequence: TGTGCCAGCCGACTCGAGTCTAGCACAGATACGCAGTATTTT.

This clonotype turned up a few times. This rearrangement joins TRBV4-2 to TRBJ2-6; D is perhaps TRBD1 (6 bases). This CDR3 has 18 amino acids. V was cut by 2 bases and J by 1 base, with 15 bases left in between. The germline V gene encodes CDR1 LGHNA and CDR2 YNFKEQ. CDR3 bases: TGTGCCAGCAGCCAAACATCGACAGGCGAGTCTGGGGCCAACGTCCTGACTTTC. It encodes CASSQTSTGESGANVLTF.

This clonotype was picked up many times. The rearrangement links TRBV6-5 to TRBJ1-2; a possible D gene is TRBD1 (5 bases). The germline V gene encodes CDR1 MNHEY and CDR2 SVGAGI. Between the trimmed V and J ends, which lost 0 bases and 7 bases, there was a span of 12 bases. The CDR3 totals 14 residues. CDR3 bases: TGTGCCAGCAGTTACTCCACGCCGACAGCTGGCTACACCTTC. Residues: CASSYSTPTAGYTF.

The V gene is TRBV18, the J gene TRBJ2-3; the D gene could be TRBD1 or TRBD2 (6 bases each). The CDR3 is made up of 16 amino acids. V dropped 3 bases and J dropped 2 bases, with 15 bases sitting between them. Germline-derived CDR1 and CDR2 are KGHSH and LQKENI. The CDR3 sequence: CASSPSSGALTDTQYF. Written as DNA, the CDR3 is TGTGCCAGCTCACCCTCTTCGGGGGCCCTCACAGATACGCAGTATTTT.

V and J are TRBV5-1 and TRBJ2-5; TRBD1 is a possible D gene (5 bases). The CDR3 consists of 15 residues. Trimming cost V 0 bases and J 1 base, with 10 bases left between them. In germline, CDR1 is SGHRS, CDR2 YFSETQ. CDR3 residues: CASSLALRVQETQYF. The DNA of the CDR3 is TGCGCCAGCAGCTTGGCCCTCAGGGTCCAAGAGACCCAGTACTTC. The variable domain in full, completed from reference TRBV5-1 and TRBJ2-5, reads KAGVTQTPRYLIKTRGQQVTLSCSPISGHRSVSWYQQTPGQGLQFLFEYFSETQRNKGNFPGRFSGRQFSNSRSEMNVSTLELGDSALYLCASSLALRVQETQYFGPGTRLLVL.

The genes are TRBV7-9 and TRBJ2-3, with D perhaps matching TRBD1 (7 bases). V lost 2 bases to trimming and J lost 0 bases, with 15 bases between them. The CDR3 has 17 amino acids. Germline assignment: CDR1 SEHNR and CDR2 FQNEAQ (reference sequence). CDR3 DNA sequence: TGTGCCAGCAGCTTATCCGGAGGGGGCACTAGCACAGATACGCAGTATTTT. Protein product: CASSLSGGGTSTDTQYF.

V is TRBV6-5 and J is TRBJ2-1; no definite D call. V dropped 0 bases and J dropped 0 bases, with 9 bases sitting between them. Germline CDR1 MNHEY, CDR2 SVGAGI. The CDR3 is made up of 16 amino acids. Written as DNA, the CDR3 is TGTGCCAGCAGTTACTCGACTTATTACTCCTACAATGAGCAGTTCTTC. As protein: CASSYSTYYSYNEQFF.